A single sample gave rise to the 11 T cell receptor beta chains below, sequenced in a study of OX40 agonist ivuxolimab in advanced cancers. Assay: immunoSEQ multiplex PCR; the TCRdb copy retains only in-frame clones and omits some. The repertoire includes 30,000 to 40,000 clones, roughly 91% of them detected once, and 12% sits in the top ten. Material: CD4+ or CD8+ T cells sorted from blood, obtained in a trial of the OX40 agonist ivuxolimab. The receptor set was obtained from an adult with an advanced solid tumor such as melanoma, head and neck, liver or kidney cancer.

This chain joins TRBV28 and TRBJ1-1; D may be TRBD1 (6 bases). The CDR3 contains 17 residues. Trimming removed 6 bases at V and 4 bases at J, with 24 bases between. The V gene's germline CDR1 is MDHEN and CDR2 SYDVKM. The CDR3 sequence is CASSLATGPRGSTEAFF. The CDR3 nucleotides are TGTGCCAGCAGCCTCGCTACCGGGCCCAGGGGAAGCACTGAAGCTTTCTTT.

The CDR3, as DNA: TGTGCCAGCAGCGTAGGAGTTACCTACAATGAGCAGTTCTTC. This gives the protein CASSVGVTYNEQFF. The chain carries TRBV9 and TRBJ2-1; no clear D. The length of the CDR3 is 14 residues. V was shortened by 0 bases and J by 2 bases, with 6 bases between the two germline ends. Germline CDR1 reads SGDLS; CDR2 reads YYNGEE. Looking up the rest from reference TRBV9 and TRBJ2-1 gives the full variable domain: DSGVTQTPKHLITATGQRVTLRCSPRSGDLSVYWYQQSLDQGLQFLIQYYNGEERAKGNILERFSAQQFPDLHSELNLSSLELGDSALYFCASSVGVTYNEQFFGPGTRLTVL.

The CDR3 sequence is CASSIWGSKNTEAFF. CDR3 in DNA: TGTGCCAGTAGTATATGGGGCTCCAAGAACACTGAAGCTTTCTTT. The chain has TRBV19 and TRBJ1-1, with D possibly matching TRBD1 (5 bases). V lost 2 bases and J lost 1, with 11 bases in between. Per the germline V gene, CDR1 is LNHDA and CDR2 is SQIVND (reference sequence). The CDR3 length is 15 residues.

The gene calls are TRBV7-9 and TRBJ1-3, with TRBD1 identical over 10 bases. Losses at the gene ends were 5 bases for V and 0 bases for J; bases not matched to a gene: 7. Germline CDR1 is SEHNR and CDR2 is FQNEAQ (reference sequence). The CDR3 sequence is 17 residues long. The CDR3 here is CASSPPGTGDSGNTIYF. The CDR3, as DNA: TGTGCCAGCAGCCCTCCAGGGACAGGGGACTCTGGAAACACCATATATTTT.

This chain connects TRBV9 to TRBJ2-3; the D gene is possibly TRBD1 (5 bases). The CDR3 has 15 amino acids. V gave up 3 bases and J gave up 0 bases, with 11 bases separating them. Germline V CDR1 and CDR2: SGDLS, YYNGEE. The CDR3 is CASSADSLSTDTQYF. DNA of the CDR3: TGTGCCAGCAGCGCAGACAGCCTTAGCACAGATACGCAGTATTTT.

V usage is TRBV5-1 and J usage is TRBJ1-1; D may be TRBD1 (5 bases). The CDR3 loop spans 14 amino acids. Trimming removed 2 bases at V and 4 bases at J, with 12 bases between. Germline V gene sequence: CDR1 SGHRS, CDR2 YFSETQ. The DNA for the CDR3 is TGCGCCAGCAGCTTTGCCAGGGAGGGCACTGAAGCTTTCTTT. Residues: CASSFAREGTEAFF. Complete variable domain (other parts from reference TRBV5-1 and TRBJ1-1): KAGVTQTPRYLIKTRGQQVTLSCSPISGHRSVSWYQQTPGQGLQFLFEYFSETQRNKGNFPGRFSGRQFSNSRSEMNVSTLELGDSALYLCASSFAREGTEAFFGQGTRLTVV.

The rearrangement links TRBV5-1 to TRBJ2-3, with 13 bases aligning to TRBD2. This CDR3 region has 17 residues. V shed 3 bases, J shed 3 bases, and the junction held 7 bases outside the gene matches. Germline CDR1 is SGHRS and CDR2 is YFSETQ. Here the CDR3 DNA reads TGCGCCAGCAGCTCGGGACTAGCGGGGAGGCCAACAGATACGCAGTATTTT. It codes for CASSSGLAGRPTDTQYF.

This clone was seen only a few times. The chain employs TRBV10-1 and TRBJ1-6; D unclear. The CDR3 spans 13 residues. Germline V gene data show CDR1 as WNHNN and CDR2 as SYGVQD (reference sequence). The V and J ends lost 5 bases and 7 bases respectively, with 9 bases between them. The CDR3 sequence is CASSQHPNSPLHF. DNA for the CDR3: TGCGCCAGCAGTCAACACCCCAATTCACCCCTCCACTTT.

This chain links TRBV6-5 with TRBJ1-1, with D possibly being TRBD1 (5 bases). Germline loops: CDR1 MNHEY, CDR2 SVGAGI. The CDR3 covers 15 residues. Trimming removed 1 base at V and 0 bases at J, with 9 bases between. The CDR3 coding sequence is TGTGCCAGCAGTTACTTCGGGGGACTGAACACTGAAGCTTTCTTT. Translating gives CASSYFGGLNTEAFF.

The chain employs TRBV19 and TRBJ1-5; TRBD1 might be the D (6 bases). V was cut by 0 bases and J by 7 bases, with 10 bases left in between. The V gene's germline CDR1 is LNHDA and CDR2 SQIVND (reference sequence). CDR3 length: 14 residues. The CDR3 DNA reads as TGTGCCAGTAGTATAGATCAGGGGAGACAGCCCCAGCATTTT. This codes for CASSIDQGRQPQHF.

The chain is built from TRBV7-9 and TRBJ1-2, with a tentative D call TRBD1 (6 bases). Trimming took 5 bases from V and 7 from J, leaving 11 bases between them. There are 12 residues in the CDR3. CDR1 SEHNR and CDR2 FQNEAQ come from the germline V gene (reference sequence). The CDR3 nucleotides are TGTGCCAGCAGCAGCTACAGGGTTGGCTACACCTTC. This encodes CASSSYRVGYTF.